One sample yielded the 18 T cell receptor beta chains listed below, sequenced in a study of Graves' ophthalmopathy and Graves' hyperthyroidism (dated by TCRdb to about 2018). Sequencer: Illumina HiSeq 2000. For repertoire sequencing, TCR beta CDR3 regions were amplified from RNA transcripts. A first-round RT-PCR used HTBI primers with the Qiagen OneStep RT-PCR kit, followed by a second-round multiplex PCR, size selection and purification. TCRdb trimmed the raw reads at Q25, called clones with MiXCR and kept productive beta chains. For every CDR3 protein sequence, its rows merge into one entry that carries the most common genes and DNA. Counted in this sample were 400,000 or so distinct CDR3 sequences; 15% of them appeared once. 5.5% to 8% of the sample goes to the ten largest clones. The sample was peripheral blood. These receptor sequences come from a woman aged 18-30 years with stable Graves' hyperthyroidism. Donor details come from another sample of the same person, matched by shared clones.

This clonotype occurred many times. The CDR3 loop reads CASSPTGWDYGYTF. The CDR3 nucleotides are TGCGCCAGCAGCCCAACAGGGTGGGACTATGGCTACACCTTC. This chain uses TRBV4-1 with TRBJ1-2; D might be TRBD1 (6 bases). The CDR3 contains 14 residues. CDR1 and CDR2 (germline): MGHRA, YSYEKL. Trimming left V 4 bases short and J 3 bases short, with 12 bases between.

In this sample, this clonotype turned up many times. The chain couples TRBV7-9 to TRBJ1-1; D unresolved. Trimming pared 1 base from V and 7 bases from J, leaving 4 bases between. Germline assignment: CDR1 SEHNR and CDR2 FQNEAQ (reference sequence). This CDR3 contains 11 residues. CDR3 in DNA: TGTGCCAGCAGCTTAGACCGTGAAGCTTTCTTT. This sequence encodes CASSLDREAFF.

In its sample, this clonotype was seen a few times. The CDR3 region has the DNA TGTGCCAGCAGCTCCGCAGGGACAGGGATCTACGAGCAGTACTTC. It encodes CASSSAGTGIYEQYF. The chain carries TRBV7-9 and TRBJ2-7; 9 bases fit TRBD1. The V and J ends lost 4 bases and 3 bases, in that order; junction bases with no gene match: 7. Per the germline V gene, CDR1 is SEHNR and CDR2 is FQNEAQ (reference sequence). CDR3 size: 15 residues.

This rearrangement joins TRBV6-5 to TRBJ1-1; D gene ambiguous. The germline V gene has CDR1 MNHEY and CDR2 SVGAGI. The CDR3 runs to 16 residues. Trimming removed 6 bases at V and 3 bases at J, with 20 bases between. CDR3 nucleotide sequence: TGTGCCAGCAGAACCAGGTATTACGGACCGCACACTGAAGCTTTCTTT. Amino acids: CASRTRYYGPHTEAFF.

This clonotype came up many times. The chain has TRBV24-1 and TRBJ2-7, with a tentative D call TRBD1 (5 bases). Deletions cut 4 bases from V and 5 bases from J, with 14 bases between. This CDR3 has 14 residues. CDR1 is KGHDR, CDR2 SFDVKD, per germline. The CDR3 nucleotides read TGTGCCACCAGTGACCCCGGCAGGGCAGACGAGCAGTACTTC. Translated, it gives CATSDPGRADEQYF.

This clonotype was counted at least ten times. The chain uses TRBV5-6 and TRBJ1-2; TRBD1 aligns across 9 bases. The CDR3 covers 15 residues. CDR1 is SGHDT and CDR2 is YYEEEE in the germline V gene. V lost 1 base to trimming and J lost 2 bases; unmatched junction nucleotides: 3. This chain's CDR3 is CASSLRQGGNYGYTF. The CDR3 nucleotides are TGTGCCAGCAGCTTGAGACAGGGGGGAAACTATGGCTACACCTTC.

The CDR3 coding sequence is TGTGCCAGCAGTTACGGGCCAGTTGTGGGCGGAAGGGCGAACACCGGGGAGCTGTTTTTT. This sequence encodes CASSYGPVVGGRANTGELFF. This chain links TRBV6-2 or TRBV6-3 with TRBJ2-2; D is unresolved. The germline V gene encodes CDR1 MNHEY and CDR2 SVGEGT. Trimming left V 2 bases short and J 0 bases short, with 22 bases between. The CDR3 is 20 amino acids.

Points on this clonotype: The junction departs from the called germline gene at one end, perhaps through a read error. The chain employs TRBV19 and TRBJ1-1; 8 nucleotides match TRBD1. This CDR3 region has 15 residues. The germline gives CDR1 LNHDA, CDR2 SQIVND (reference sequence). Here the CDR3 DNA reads TGTGCCAGTAGACACCGCCGGACAGGGAACACTGAAGCTTGCTTT. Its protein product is CASRHRRTGNTEACF.

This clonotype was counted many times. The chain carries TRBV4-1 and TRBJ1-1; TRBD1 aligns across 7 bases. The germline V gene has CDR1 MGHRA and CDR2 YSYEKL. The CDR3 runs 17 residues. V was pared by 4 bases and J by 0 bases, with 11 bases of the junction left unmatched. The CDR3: CASSRSVTGPLNTEAFF. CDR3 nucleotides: TGCGCCAGCAGCCGGTCCGTGACAGGGCCCTTGAACACTGAAGCTTTCTTT.

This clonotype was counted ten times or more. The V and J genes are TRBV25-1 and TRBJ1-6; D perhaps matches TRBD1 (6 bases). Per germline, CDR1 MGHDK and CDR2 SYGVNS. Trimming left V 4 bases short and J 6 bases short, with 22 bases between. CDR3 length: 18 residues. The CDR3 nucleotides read TGTGCCAGCAGTGGGAGGCTCGACCGGACAGCCAGTAATTCACCCCTCCACTTT. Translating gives CASSGRLDRTASNSPLHF.

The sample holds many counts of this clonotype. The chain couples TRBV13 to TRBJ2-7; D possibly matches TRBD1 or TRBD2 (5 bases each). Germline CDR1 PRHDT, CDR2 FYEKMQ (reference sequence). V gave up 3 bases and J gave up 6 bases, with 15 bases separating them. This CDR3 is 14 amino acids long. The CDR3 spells CASSFGASSGEQYF. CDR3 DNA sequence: TGTGCCAGCAGCTTTGGGGCTAGCTCTGGCGAGCAGTACTTC.

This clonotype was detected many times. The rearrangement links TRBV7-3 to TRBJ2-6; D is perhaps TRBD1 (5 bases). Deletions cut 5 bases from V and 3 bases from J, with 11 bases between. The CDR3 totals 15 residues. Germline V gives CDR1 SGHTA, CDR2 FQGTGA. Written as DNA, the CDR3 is TGTGCCAGCAGCCCTCAGGGAAGTGGGGCCAACGTCCTGACTTTC. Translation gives CASSPQGSGANVLTF.

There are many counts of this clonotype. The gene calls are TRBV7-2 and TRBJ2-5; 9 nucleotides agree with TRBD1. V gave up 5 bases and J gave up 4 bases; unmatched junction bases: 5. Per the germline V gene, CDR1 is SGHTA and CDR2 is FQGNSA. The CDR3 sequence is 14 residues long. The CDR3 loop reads CASSGGQGRETQYF. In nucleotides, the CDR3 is TGTGCCAGCAGCGGAGGACAGGGGAGAGAGACCCAGTACTTC.

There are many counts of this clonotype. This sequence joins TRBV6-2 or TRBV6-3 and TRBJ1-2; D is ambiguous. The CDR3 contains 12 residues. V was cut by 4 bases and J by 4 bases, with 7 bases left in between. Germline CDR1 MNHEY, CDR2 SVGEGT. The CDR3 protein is CASSSRSYGYTF. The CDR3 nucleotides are TGTGCCAGCAGTTCTCGGAGCTATGGCTACACCTTC.

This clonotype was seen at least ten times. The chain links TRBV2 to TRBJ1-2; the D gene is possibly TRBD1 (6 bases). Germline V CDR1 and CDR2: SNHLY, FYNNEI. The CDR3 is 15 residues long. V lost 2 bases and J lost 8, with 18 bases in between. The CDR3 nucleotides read TGTGCCAGCAGTGAAACAGGGCAGCAGGGGTTCGGCTACACCTTC. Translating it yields CASSETGQQGFGYTF.

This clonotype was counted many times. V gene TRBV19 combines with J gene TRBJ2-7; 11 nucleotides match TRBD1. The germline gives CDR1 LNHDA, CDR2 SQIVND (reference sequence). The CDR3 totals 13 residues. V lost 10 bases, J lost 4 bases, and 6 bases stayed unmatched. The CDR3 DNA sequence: TGTGCCACACTCGGGACAGGGGGTTACGAGCAGTACTTC. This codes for CATLGTGGYEQYF.

CDR3: CASSLFSGGPNTGELFF. CDR3 nucleotide sequence: TGTGCCAGCAGCTTATTCTCCGGGGGCCCGAACACCGGGGAGCTGTTTTTT. The chain couples TRBV11-1 to TRBJ2-2; the D call may be TRBD1 or TRBD2 (6 bases each). Germline values: CDR1 SGHAT, CDR2 FQDESV (reference sequence). V shed 2 bases and J shed 0 bases, with 13 bases lying between them. This CDR3 region has 17 residues.

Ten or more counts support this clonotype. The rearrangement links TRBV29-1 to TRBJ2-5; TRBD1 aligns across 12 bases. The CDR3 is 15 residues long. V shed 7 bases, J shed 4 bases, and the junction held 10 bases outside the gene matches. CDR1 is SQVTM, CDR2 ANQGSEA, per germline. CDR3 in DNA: TGCAGCGCACGCCGGGACAGGGGGCGATCAGAGACCCAGTACTTC. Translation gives CSARRDRGRSETQYF. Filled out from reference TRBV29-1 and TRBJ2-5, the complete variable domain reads SAVISQKPSRDICQRGTSLTIQCQVDSQVTMMFWYRQQPGQSLTLIATANQGSEATYESGFVIDKFPISRPNLTFSTLTVSNMSPEDSSIYLCSARRDRGRSETQYFGPGTRLLVL.